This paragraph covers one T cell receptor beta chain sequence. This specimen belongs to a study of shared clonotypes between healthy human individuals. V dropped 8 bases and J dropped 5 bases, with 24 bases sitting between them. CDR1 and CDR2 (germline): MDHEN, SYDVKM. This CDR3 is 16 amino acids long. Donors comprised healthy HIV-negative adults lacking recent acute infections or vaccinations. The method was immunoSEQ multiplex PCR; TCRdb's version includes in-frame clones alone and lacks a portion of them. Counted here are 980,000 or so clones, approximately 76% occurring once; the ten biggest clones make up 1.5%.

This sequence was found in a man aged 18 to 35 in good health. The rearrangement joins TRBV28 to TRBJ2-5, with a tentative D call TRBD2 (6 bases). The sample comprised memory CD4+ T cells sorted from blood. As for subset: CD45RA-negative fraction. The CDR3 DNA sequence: TGTGCCAGCCGAACCTCCGGTGGAGGGGTAGGGGAGACCCAGTACTTC. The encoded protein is CASRTSGGGVGETQYF.